The sequence of this T cell receptor beta chain was determined in a study of T cells in Graves' hyperthyroidism and ophthalmopathy. Amplified TCR beta CDR3 regions came from RNA transcripts. In the first-round RT-PCR of the TCR CDR3, the HTBI primer set was used. TCRdb itself ran the multiplex PCR reads through MiXCR, one entry per CDR3 protein. This sample has about 710,000 distinct CDR3 sequences; over 15% occur once, and the top ten carry around 8%. Across 18 months, stable Graves' hyperthyroidism was marked by no progression to ophthalmopathy. The diagnoses drew upon clinical symptoms, serum thyroxine and TRAb, thyroid ultrasound and orbital computed tomography. What was sequenced was blood. The receptor comes from a man aged 18 to 29 with Graves' hyperthyroidism.

In DNA form, the CDR3 reads TGTGCCAGCAGCCAAACGGGCGGGAGGGAGAACGAGCAGTACTTC. Translated, it gives CASSQTGGRENEQYF. V gene TRBV3-1 combines with J gene TRBJ2-7, with 9 bases lining up with TRBD2. Germline CDR1 and CDR2: LGHDT and YNNKEL (reference sequence). After removal of 2 bases from V and 5 bases from J, the junction contained 7 bases not matched to a gene. The CDR3 length is 15 residues.